The T cell receptor (beta chain) described here comes from a study of identical twins. Findings and limits, study-wide: With monozygotic twins, out-of-frame TCR alpha sharing exceeded what models estimated. Where beta out-of-frame sequences were concerned, excess twin sharing was weaker. While abundant cord blood beta clonotypes carried fewer insertions, memory repertoires showed no such pattern. Zero-insertion findings could be partly confounded by invariant cells (MAIT and iNKT cells).

MiXCR was run by TCRdb on the 5' RACE reads, yielding one entry per CDR3 protein. The sample yields 1.5 million to 2 million distinct CDR3 sequences, about 32% seen once. The germline V gene has CDR1 SGHRS and CDR2 YFSETQ. The CDR3 spans 17 residues. With 4 bases clipped from V and 4 bases from J, the junction kept 10 bases outside the gene matches. This clonotype was seen at least ten times. Its antigen remains unidentified. This receptor was obtained from a newborn girl in good health. The chain joins TRBV5-1 to TRBJ2-1; 11 bases map to TRBD2. The material sequenced was cord blood. CDR3 residues: CASSRTSGSYFYNEQFF. The CDR3 region has the DNA TGCGCCAGCAGCCGAACTAGCGGGAGCTATTTTTACAATGAGCAGTTCTTC. Supplemented by reference TRBV5-1 and TRBJ2-1, the full variable domain reads KAGVTQTPRYLIKTRGQQVTLSCSPISGHRSVSWYQQTPGQGLQFLFEYFSETQRNKGNFPGRFSGRQFSNSRSEMNVSTLELGDSALYLCASSRTSGSYFYNEQFFGPGTRLTVL.